Below are 25 T cell receptor beta chains sequenced from a single sample in a study of shared clonotypes between healthy human individuals. Sequenced by immunoSEQ multiplex PCR; TCRdb stores in-frame clones only, minus some. The sample holds around 2.5 million clones; roughly 93% are singletons and the top ten take 0.36%. Sequencing was carried out using naive CD4+ T cells from PBMCs. Sample subset: CD45RA+ positively selected. The receptors come from a man in his late teens or twenties in good health. Some clones in this sample may be carry-over from other donors' samples.

V usage is TRBV5-8 and J usage is TRBJ1-1; 8 bases match TRBD1. The V gene end was trimmed by 2 bases and the J gene end by 10 bases; junction bases not matched to a gene: 7. The CDR3 is made up of 13 amino acids. Germline V gene lookup returns CDR1 SGHTS and CDR2 YDEGEE. The CDR3 DNA reads TGTGCCAGCAGCTTCAGGGGGCGGGTAAGAGCTTTCTTT. This gives the protein CASSFRGRVRAFF.

The J gene is TRBJ2-7, the V gene TRBV5-4; D remains unclear. Looked up from germline, CDR1 is SGHNT and CDR2 is YYREEE (reference sequence). The CDR3 is 15 amino acids. V lost 4 bases, J lost 3 bases, and 17 bases lay in between. The CDR3 loop reads CASSPGGLGNYEQYF. CDR3 in DNA: TGTGCCAGCAGCCCTGGCGGTCTGGGGAACTACGAGCAGTACTTC.

The chain is built from TRBV7-3 and TRBJ2-3; D remains unclear. The V gene lost 4 bases and the J gene lost 0 bases, with 17 bases spanning the gap. Per the germline V gene, CDR1 is SGHTA and CDR2 is FQGTGA. This CDR3 has 17 residues. The CDR3: CASSSRPTFPSTDTQYF. The CDR3 DNA reads TGTGCCAGCAGCTCCCGACCGACTTTCCCTAGCACAGATACGCAGTATTTT.

The V call is TRBV6-5, the J call TRBJ1-1; a possible D gene is TRBD1 (5 bases). V was trimmed by 8 bases and J by 3 bases, leaving 13 bases between them. The CDR3 totals 13 residues. Germline V gene data show CDR1 as MNHEY and CDR2 as SVGAGI. The CDR3 DNA reads TGTGCCAGCCAGACAATGGGGGACACTGAAGCTTTCTTT. It specifies CASQTMGDTEAFF.

This rearrangement joins TRBV27 to TRBJ2-5; no firm D call. Per germline, CDR1 MNHEY and CDR2 SMNVEV (reference sequence). V lost 6 bases to trimming and J lost 3 bases, with 17 bases between them. The CDR3 is made up of 15 amino acids. CDR3: CASSPNRMGKETQYF. For the CDR3, the DNA is TGTGCCAGCAGCCCTAATCGGATGGGGAAAGAGACCCAGTACTTC.

The chain combines TRBV9 with TRBJ1-2, with 7 bases aligning to TRBD1. The V gene end was trimmed by 3 bases and the J gene end by 2 bases; junction bases not matched to a gene: 7. Germline CDR1 and CDR2: SGDLS and YYNGEE. This CDR3 region has 15 residues. The CDR3 here is CASSALGGRNYGYTF. DNA for the CDR3: TGTGCCAGCAGCGCTTTAGGGGGCAGGAACTATGGCTACACCTTC.

This chain links TRBV6-1 with TRBJ2-1, with 8 bases lining up with TRBD2. Germline CDR1 MNHNS, CDR2 SASEGT. After removal of 5 bases from V and 6 bases from J, the junction contained 6 bases not matched to a gene. The CDR3 has 14 residues. CDR3 coding DNA: TGTGCCAGCAGTCTTAGCGGGAACCTCAATGAGCAGTTCTTC. Its protein is CASSLSGNLNEQFF.

The V call is TRBV7-9, the J call TRBJ1-6, with 7 bases identical to TRBD1. CDR3 size: 17 residues. Germline CDR1 and CDR2: SEHNR and FQNEAQ (reference sequence). Trimming took 5 bases from V and 10 from J; bases not matched to a gene: 17. As DNA, the CDR3 is TGTGCCAGCAGCCGCCAGCTGCCCGGGACAGCACGATCACCCCTCCACTTT. It translates to CASSRQLPGTARSPLHF.

This clone was seen more than once but under ten times. V usage is TRBV28 and J usage is TRBJ1-1; TRBD1 is a possible D gene (6 bases). Trimming removed 6 bases at V and 0 bases at J, with 11 bases between. The CDR3 contains 14 residues. Germline values: CDR1 MDHEN, CDR2 SYDVKM. CDR3 amino acids: CASRRTGMNTEAFF. The CDR3, as DNA: TGTGCCAGCAGGCGAACAGGGATGAACACTGAAGCTTTCTTT.

This clone came up once. V is TRBV5-8 and J is TRBJ1-2; D gene unclear. The CDR3 consists of 13 residues. V was cut by 0 bases and J by 3 bases, with 6 bases left in between. Germline V CDR1 and CDR2: SGHTS, YDEGEE. The CDR3 reads CASSLVPDYGYTF. The CDR3 region has the DNA TGTGCCAGCAGCTTGGTCCCAGACTATGGCTACACCTTC.

The V call is TRBV5-1, the J call TRBJ2-5; 15 nucleotides align to TRBD2. Germline CDR1 and CDR2: SGHRS and YFSETQ. This CDR3 has 17 residues. V dropped 6 bases and J dropped 1; count of bases not matched to a gene: 7. CDR3 amino acids: CASTPGLAGGPQETQYF. CDR3 DNA: TGCGCCAGCACCCCGGGACTAGCGGGAGGTCCCCAAGAGACCCAGTACTTC. The full variable domain, with the rest looked up from reference TRBV5-1 and TRBJ2-5, is KAGVTQTPRYLIKTRGQQVTLSCSPISGHRSVSWYQQTPGQGLQFLFEYFSETQRNKGNFPGRFSGRQFSNSRSEMNVSTLELGDSALYLCASTPGLAGGPQETQYFGPGTRLLVL.

A note on this clone: Other nucleotide sequences in the sample specify the same CDR3. The chain combines TRBV5-1 with TRBJ1-2; D uncertain. V lost 0 bases to trimming and J lost 0 bases, with 6 bases between them. There are 14 residues in the CDR3. Germline CDR1 reads SGHRS; CDR2 reads YFSETQ. The CDR3 sequence: CASSLGTSNYGYTF. In nucleotides, the CDR3 is TGCGCCAGCAGCTTGGGGACCTCTAACTATGGCTACACCTTC.

This chain connects TRBV29-1 to TRBJ1-1; D gene uncertain. The CDR3 contains 14 residues. V lost 4 bases to trimming and J lost 6 bases, with 18 bases between them. Per germline, CDR1 SQVTM and CDR2 ANQGSEA. CDR3 nucleotide sequence: TGCAGCGTTGGTGGTCTCGCCAGGACCTCTGAAGCTTTCTTT. This gives the protein CSVGGLARTSEAFF.

The chain uses TRBV9 and TRBJ2-2, with 9 bases that match TRBD1. This CDR3 contains 16 residues. The V gene end was trimmed by 3 bases and the J gene end by 5 bases; junction bases not matched to a gene: 8. Germline-derived CDR1 and CDR2 are SGDLS and YYNGEE. The CDR3 sequence: CASSARDRVSTGELFF. The CDR3 bases are TGTGCCAGCAGCGCCCGGGACAGGGTTTCGACCGGGGAGCTGTTTTTT.

The gene calls are TRBV28 and TRBJ1-5, with D possibly being TRBD1 (6 bases). Germline values: CDR1 MDHEN, CDR2 SYDVKM. The CDR3 consists of 15 residues. The V end was cut by 5 bases, the J end by 3 bases, with 14 bases between. The CDR3 region has the DNA TGTGCCAGCAGTCCCGGGGGACATCACAATCAGCCCCAGCATTTT. Encoded protein: CASSPGGHHNQPQHF.

The chain combines TRBV15 with TRBJ1-2, with D tentatively TRBD1 (6 bases). The V end was cut by 3 bases, the J end by 5 bases, with 22 bases between. Germline V gives CDR1 LNHNV, CDR2 YYDKDF (reference sequence). The CDR3 totals 17 residues. CDR3 region: CATSSRTHRVRTYGYTF. The DNA of the CDR3 is TGTGCCACCAGCAGCCGTACCCACAGGGTCCGCACATATGGCTACACCTTC.

This chain links TRBV19 with TRBJ2-1; D tentatively reads TRBD1 or TRBD2 (5 bases each). CDR3 length: 15 amino acids. Between the trimmed V and J ends, which lost 3 bases and 4 bases, there was a span of 13 bases. Looked up from germline, CDR1 is LNHDA and CDR2 is SQIVND (reference sequence). The CDR3 here is CASSIFRDGYNEQFF. The CDR3 DNA reads as TGTGCCAGTAGTATTTTCCGGGACGGATACAATGAGCAGTTCTTC.

This sequence joins TRBV7-3 and TRBJ2-2; no reliable D call. V was shortened by 5 bases and J by 5 bases, with 9 bases between the two germline ends. The CDR3 has 13 amino acids. The germline CDR1 and CDR2 sequences are SGHTA and FQGTGA. CDR3 in amino acids: CASSPQATGELFF. DNA of the CDR3: TGTGCCAGCAGCCCCCAGGCGACCGGGGAGCTGTTTTTT.

The DNA of the CDR3 is TGTGCCAGCAGCAGGGGGACTAGCGCTGCTACGCAGTATTTT. Its translation is CASSRGTSAATQYF. The chain has TRBV7-9 and TRBJ2-3, with 10 bases fitting TRBD2. CDR1 and CDR2 from the germline V gene are SEHNR and FQNEAQ (reference sequence). The CDR3 covers 14 residues. The V gene end was trimmed by 5 bases and the J gene end by 8 bases; junction bases not matched to a gene: 7. Based on the CDR3 plus reference TRBV7-9 and TRBJ2-3, the full variable domain is DTGVSQNPRHKITKRGQNVTFRCDPISEHNRLYWYRQTLGQGPEFLTYFQNEAQLEKSRLLSDRFSAERPKGSFSTLEIQRTEQGDSAMYLCASSRGTSAATQYFGPGTRLTVL.

With regard to this clone: No conserved phenylalanine or tryptophan is present at the end of the CDR3, so a read error is the likely explanation. This chain joins TRBV29-1 and TRBJ1-1; the D gene is possibly TRBD1 (5 bases). Germline V lookup: CDR1 SQVTM, CDR2 ANQGSEA. CDR3 size: 12 residues. Trimming took 6 bases from V and 5 from J, leaving 13 bases between them. This CDR3 is CSVGRGRTEAFL. The CDR3 DNA follows: TGCAGCGTGGGGCGGGGTAGGACTGAAGCTTTCCTT.

The chain recombines TRBV6-5 with TRBJ2-1, with 8 bases aligning to TRBD2. CDR1 MNHEY and CDR2 SVGAGI come from the germline V gene. The CDR3 spans 15 residues. The trim removed 6 bases at V and 4 bases at J, leaving 8 bases unmatched. This chain's CDR3 is CASRISSGSYNEQFF. The DNA of the CDR3 is TGTGCCAGCAGGATCTCTAGCGGGTCATACAATGAGCAGTTCTTC.

A single count supports this clone. The chain uses TRBV1 and TRBJ1-1; the table's D call of TRBD1 was not tested on the DNA. TRBV1 is listed as a pseudogene. This CDR3 has 15 residues. CDR3 DNA: TGCACCAGCAGCCAAGAGGCCCAGGCGAACACTGAAGCTTTCTTT. Translated, it gives CTSSQEAQANTEAFF.

This chain joins TRBV28 and TRBJ1-5, with 11 bases matching TRBD1. V was pared by 6 bases and J by 2 bases, with 9 bases of the junction left unmatched. Germline values: CDR1 MDHEN, CDR2 SYDVKM. There are 17 residues in the CDR3. The CDR3 DNA reads as TGTGCCAGCAGAATCTCGCCGGACAGGGGGCGCAATCAGCCCCAGCATTTT. Protein sequence: CASRISPDRGRNQPQHF.

Note on this clone: Other DNA sequences from this sample encode an identical CDR3 as well. The chain joins TRBV5-4 to TRBJ2-1; no clear D. V dropped 0 bases and J dropped 1 base, with 2 bases sitting between them. The CDR3 spans 13 residues. Germline V gives CDR1 SGHNT, CDR2 YYREEE (reference sequence). CDR3 nucleotides: TGTGCCAGCAGCTTGGATTCCTACAATGAGCAGTTCTTC. Its protein is CASSLDSYNEQFF.

The J gene is TRBJ2-3, the V gene TRBV5-1; 7 bases fit TRBD2. CDR3 length: 17 amino acids. The J segment lost 0 bases and the V segment lost 4 bases, leaving 11 bases of the junction unmatched. Germline lookup yields CDR1 SGHRS and CDR2 YFSETQ. CDR3 region: CASSPLRTSESTDTQYF. CDR3 in DNA: TGCGCCAGCAGCCCCCTCCGAACTAGCGAAAGCACAGATACGCAGTATTTT.